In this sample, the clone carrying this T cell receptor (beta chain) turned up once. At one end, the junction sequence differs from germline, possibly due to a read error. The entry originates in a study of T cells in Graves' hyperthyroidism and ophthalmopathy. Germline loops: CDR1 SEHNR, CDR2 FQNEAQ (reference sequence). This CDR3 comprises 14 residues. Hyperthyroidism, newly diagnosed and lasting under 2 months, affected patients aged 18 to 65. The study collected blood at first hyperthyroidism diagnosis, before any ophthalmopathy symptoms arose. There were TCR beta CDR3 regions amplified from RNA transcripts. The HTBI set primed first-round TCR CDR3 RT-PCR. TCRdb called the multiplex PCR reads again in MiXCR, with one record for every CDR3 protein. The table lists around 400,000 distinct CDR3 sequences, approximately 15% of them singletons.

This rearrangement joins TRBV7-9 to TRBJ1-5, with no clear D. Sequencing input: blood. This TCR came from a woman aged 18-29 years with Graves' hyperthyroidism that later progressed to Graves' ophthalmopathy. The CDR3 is CAGSAGYSNQPQHF. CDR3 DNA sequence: TGTGCCGGCAGCGCGGGGTATAGCAATCAGCCCCAGCATTTT.